Below are 6 T cell receptor beta chains sequenced from a single sample in a study of cytomegalovirus exposure and HLA in healthy donors. This PCR relied on a set of 60 Vbeta primers and 13 Jbeta primers. TCRdb keeps only in-frame clones here, not all; method: immunoSEQ multiplex PCR. The data include more than 45,000 clones; the top ten clones carry 17%. The specimen was PBMCs. The receptors stem from a male donor in good health and CMV-seronegative.

The genes are TRBV5-4 and TRBJ1-1; a weak D match, TRBD1 (5 bases). CDR3 length equals 13 residues. V was cut by 1 base and J by 4 bases, with 8 bases left in between. The germline V gene has CDR1 SGHNT and CDR2 YYREEE (reference sequence). The CDR3 is CASSLQGPTEAFF. The CDR3 DNA reads as TGTGCCAGCAGCTTGCAGGGCCCCACTGAAGCTTTCTTT.

As for this clone: Other DNA sequences of this sample code for an identical CDR3. The J gene is TRBJ1-1, the V gene TRBV4-2; 7 bases align to TRBD1. The junction had 2 bases not matched to a gene; V was cut back by 2 bases and J by 8 bases. This CDR3 region has 12 residues. Germline CDR1 LGHNA, CDR2 YNFKEQ. The CDR3 spells CASSQNRGEAFF. For the CDR3, the DNA is TGTGCCAGCAGCCAAAACAGGGGAGAAGCTTTCTTT.

The chain couples TRBV19 to TRBJ1-4; D gene ambiguous. With 6 bases removed from V and 0 bases from J, the gap between germline ends came to 14 bases. The CDR3 is 16 amino acids. Germline V gene lookup returns CDR1 LNHDA and CDR2 SQIVND (reference sequence). The CDR3 spells CASSTPPGATNEKLFF. For the CDR3, the DNA is TGTGCCAGTAGCACCCCCCCGGGTGCAACTAATGAAAAACTGTTTTTT.

This chain links TRBV21-1 with TRBJ2-2; the table's D call TRBD2 went unverified against the DNA. TRBV21-1 is a listed pseudogene. The CDR3 totals 19 residues. The CDR3 loop is CASSTNPVGSGGSTGELFF. The CDR3 coding sequence is TGTGCCAGCAGCACCAATCCCGTGGGTAGCGGGGGGAGCACCGGGGAGCTGTTTTTT.

V gene TRBV6-6 combines with J gene TRBJ1-5; 8 nucleotides align to TRBD1. This CDR3 has 14 amino acids. V lost 6 bases and J lost 5; bases outside the gene matches: 6. Germline lookup yields CDR1 MNHNY and CDR2 SVGAGI (reference sequence). The CDR3 bases are TGTGCCAGCAGAAGACAGGGGAACGATCAGCCCCAGCATTTT. Amino acid sequence: CASRRQGNDQPQHF.

The chain links TRBV29-1 to TRBJ1-2; D might be TRBD1 (5 bases). V was clipped by 5 bases and J by 8 bases, with 9 bases between them. The length of the CDR3 is 10 residues. CDR1 and CDR2 from the germline V gene are SQVTM and ANQGSEA. Here the CDR3 DNA reads TGCAGCGTTACGGGGGTAGGCTACACCTTC. Protein product: CSVTGVGYTF.